This T cell receptor (beta chain) was recorded in a study of cytomegalovirus exposure and HLA in healthy donors. Findings and caveats of the study: Later genetic work tied a missense DCLRE1C variant to beta-chain V and J trimming. The majority of CMV-associated TCR beta chains were reported as apparently HLA-restricted in a later analysis.

13 Jbeta primers and 60 Vbeta primers were used for the PCR. Assay: immunoSEQ multiplex PCR; the TCRdb copy retains only in-frame clones and omits some. The table has under 200,000 clones, about 76% seen once. The V end lost 1 base, the J end lost 4 bases, and 7 bases lay between the germline ends. This CDR3 contains 12 residues. CDR1 and CDR2 from the germline V gene are GTSNPN and SVGIG (reference sequence). This clone was seen a few times. Its antigen remains unidentified. The receptor was derived from a male donor in good health and CMV-seropositive. The sequencing input was PBMCs. The chain is built from TRBV30 and TRBJ1-2, with no clear D. The DNA for the CDR3 is TGTGCCTGGAGTGCAGGAGGCTATGGCTACACCTTC. It codes for CAWSAGGYGYTF.